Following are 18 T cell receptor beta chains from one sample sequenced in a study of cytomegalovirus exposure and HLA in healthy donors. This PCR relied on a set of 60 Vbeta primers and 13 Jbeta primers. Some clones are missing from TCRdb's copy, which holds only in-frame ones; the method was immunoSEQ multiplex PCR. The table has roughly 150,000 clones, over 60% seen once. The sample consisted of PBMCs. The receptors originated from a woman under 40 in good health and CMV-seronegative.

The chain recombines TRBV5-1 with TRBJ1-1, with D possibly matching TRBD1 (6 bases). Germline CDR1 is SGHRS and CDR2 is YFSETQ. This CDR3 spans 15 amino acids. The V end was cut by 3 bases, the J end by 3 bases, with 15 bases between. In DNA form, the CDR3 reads TGCGCCAGCAGCTCGCCCAGGGGCATGGACACTGAAGCTTTCTTT. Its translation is CASSSPRGMDTEAFF.

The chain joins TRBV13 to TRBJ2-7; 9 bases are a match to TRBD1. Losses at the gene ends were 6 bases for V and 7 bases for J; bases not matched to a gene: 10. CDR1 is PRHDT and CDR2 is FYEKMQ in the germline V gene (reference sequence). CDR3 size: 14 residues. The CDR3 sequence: CASRARTGAREQYF. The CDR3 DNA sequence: TGTGCCAGCAGGGCAAGGACAGGGGCTAGAGAGCAGTACTTC.

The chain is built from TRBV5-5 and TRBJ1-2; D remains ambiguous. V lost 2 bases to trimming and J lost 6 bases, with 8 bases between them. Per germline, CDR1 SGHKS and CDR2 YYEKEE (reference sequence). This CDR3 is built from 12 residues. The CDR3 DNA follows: TGTGCCAGCAGCTTATGGCAGGATGGCTACACCTTC. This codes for CASSLWQDGYTF.

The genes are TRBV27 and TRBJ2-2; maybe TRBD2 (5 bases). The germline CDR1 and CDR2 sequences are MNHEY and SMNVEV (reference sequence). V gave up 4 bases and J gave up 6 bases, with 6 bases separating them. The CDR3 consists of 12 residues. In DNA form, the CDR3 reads TGTGCCAGCAGTTCCGGGGCCGGGGAGCTGTTTTTT. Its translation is CASSSGAGELFF.

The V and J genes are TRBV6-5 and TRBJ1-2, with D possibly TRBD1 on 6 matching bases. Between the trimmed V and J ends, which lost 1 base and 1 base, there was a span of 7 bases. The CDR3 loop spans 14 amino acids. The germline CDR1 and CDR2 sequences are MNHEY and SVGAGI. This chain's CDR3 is CASSYFRGNYGYTF. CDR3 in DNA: TGTGCCAGCAGTTACTTCAGGGGTAACTATGGCTACACCTTC.

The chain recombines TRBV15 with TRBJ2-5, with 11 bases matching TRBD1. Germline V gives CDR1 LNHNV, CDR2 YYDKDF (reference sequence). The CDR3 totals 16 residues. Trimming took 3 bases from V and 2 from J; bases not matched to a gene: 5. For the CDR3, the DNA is TGTGCCACCAGCAGGGGACAGGGGGTGGGTCAAGAGACCCAGTACTTC. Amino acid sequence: CATSRGQGVGQETQYF. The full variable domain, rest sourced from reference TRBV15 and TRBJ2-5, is DAMVIQNPRYQVTQFGKPVTLSCSQTLNHNVMYWYQQKSSQAPKLLFHYYDKDFNNEADTPDNFQSRRPNTSFCFLDIRSPGLGDTAMYLCATSRGQGVGQETQYFGPGTRLLVL.

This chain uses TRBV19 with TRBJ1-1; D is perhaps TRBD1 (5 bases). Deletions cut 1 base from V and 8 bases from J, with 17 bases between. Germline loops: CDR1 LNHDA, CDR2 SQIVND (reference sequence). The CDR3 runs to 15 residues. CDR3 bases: TGTGCCAGTAGTATAGTTCAGGGACTCGCCAGAGAAGCTTTCTTT. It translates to CASSIVQGLAREAFF.

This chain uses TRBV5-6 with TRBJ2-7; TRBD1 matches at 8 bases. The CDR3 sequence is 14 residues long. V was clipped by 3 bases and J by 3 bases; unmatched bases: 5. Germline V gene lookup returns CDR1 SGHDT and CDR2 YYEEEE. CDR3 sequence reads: CASSWTGLIYEQYF. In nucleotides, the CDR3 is TGTGCCAGCAGCTGGACAGGGCTCATCTACGAGCAGTACTTC.

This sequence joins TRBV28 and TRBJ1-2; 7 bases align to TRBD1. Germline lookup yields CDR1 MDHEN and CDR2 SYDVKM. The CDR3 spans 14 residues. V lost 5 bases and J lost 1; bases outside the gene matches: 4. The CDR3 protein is CASSVRQGNYGYTF. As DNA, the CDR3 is TGTGCCAGCAGTGTTAGACAGGGTAACTATGGCTACACCTTC.

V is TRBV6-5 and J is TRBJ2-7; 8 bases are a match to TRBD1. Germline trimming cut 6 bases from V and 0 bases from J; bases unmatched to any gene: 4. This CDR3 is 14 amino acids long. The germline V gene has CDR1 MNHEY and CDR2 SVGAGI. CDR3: CASRATGASYEQYF. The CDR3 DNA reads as TGTGCCAGCAGAGCGACAGGGGCCTCCTACGAGCAGTACTTC.

CDR3: CASSPTEGYTF. For the CDR3, the DNA is TGTGCCAGCAGTCCGACAGAGGGCTACACCTTC. The chain has TRBV6-1 and TRBJ1-2, with D possibly TRBD1 on 5 matching bases. V was shortened by 5 bases and J by 8 bases, with 9 bases between the two germline ends. The CDR3 loop spans 11 amino acids. CDR1 and CDR2 from the germline V gene are MNHNS and SASEGT.

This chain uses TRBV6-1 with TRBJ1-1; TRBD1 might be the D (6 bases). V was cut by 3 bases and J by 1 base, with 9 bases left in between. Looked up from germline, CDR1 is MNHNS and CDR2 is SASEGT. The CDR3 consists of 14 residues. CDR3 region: CASSETGQNTEAFF. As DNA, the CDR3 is TGTGCCAGCAGTGAGACAGGACAGAACACTGAAGCTTTCTTT.

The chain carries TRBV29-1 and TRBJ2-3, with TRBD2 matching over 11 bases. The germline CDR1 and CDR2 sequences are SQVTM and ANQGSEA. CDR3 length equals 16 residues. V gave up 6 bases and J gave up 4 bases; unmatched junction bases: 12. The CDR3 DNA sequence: TGCAGCGTCGCCGCTACTATTAGCGGGGGGGCAGATACGCAGTATTTT. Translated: CSVAATISGGADTQYF.

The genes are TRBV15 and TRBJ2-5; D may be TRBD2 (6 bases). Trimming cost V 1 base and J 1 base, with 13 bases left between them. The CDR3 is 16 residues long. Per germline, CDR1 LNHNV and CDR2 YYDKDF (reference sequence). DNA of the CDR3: TGTGCCACCAGCAGAGGGCTAGCGTCAACCCAAGAGACCCAGTACTTC. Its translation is CATSRGLASTQETQYF.

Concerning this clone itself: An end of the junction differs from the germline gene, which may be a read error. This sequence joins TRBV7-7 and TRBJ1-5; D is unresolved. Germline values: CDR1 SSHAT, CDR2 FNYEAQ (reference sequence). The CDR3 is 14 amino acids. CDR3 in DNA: TGTGCTAGCAGCCCGGCGGGAGCAAATCAGCCCCAGCATTTT. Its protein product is CASSPAGANQPQHF.

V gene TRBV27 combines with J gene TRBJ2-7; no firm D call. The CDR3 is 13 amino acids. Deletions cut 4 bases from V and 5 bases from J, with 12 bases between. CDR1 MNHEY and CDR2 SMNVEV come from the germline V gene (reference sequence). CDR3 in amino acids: CASSYGSSNEQYF. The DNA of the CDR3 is TGTGCCAGCAGTTATGGCAGTTCGAACGAGCAGTACTTC.

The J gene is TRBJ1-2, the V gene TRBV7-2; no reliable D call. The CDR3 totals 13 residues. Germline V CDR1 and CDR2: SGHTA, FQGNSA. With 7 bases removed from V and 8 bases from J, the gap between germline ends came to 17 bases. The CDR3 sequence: CASTLNQLGGYTF. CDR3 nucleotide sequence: TGTGCCAGCACCCTGAACCAACTAGGCGGCTACACCTTC.

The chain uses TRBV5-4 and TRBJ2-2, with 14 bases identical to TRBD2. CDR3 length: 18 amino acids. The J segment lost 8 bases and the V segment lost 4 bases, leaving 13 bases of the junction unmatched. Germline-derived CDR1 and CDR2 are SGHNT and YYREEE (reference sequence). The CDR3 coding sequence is TGTGCCAGCAGCGGTGGACTAGCGGGGGGCGCCAGTGGGGGGGAGCTGTTTTTT. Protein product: CASSGGLAGGASGGELFF. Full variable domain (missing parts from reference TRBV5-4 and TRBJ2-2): ETGVTQSPTHLIKTRGQQVTLRCSSQSGHNTVSWYQQALGQGPQFIFQYYREEENGRGNFPPRFSGLQFPNYSSELNVNALELDDSALYLCASSGGLAGGASGGELFFGEGSRLTVL.